Included here is one T cell receptor (beta chain) sequence, with context. The sample originates from a study of blood T cell repertoires in COVID-19. Libraries were prepared by immunoSEQ multiplex PCR; TCRdb keeps only in-frame clonotypes and omits some of them. The data show 110,000 or so clones, 80% to 90% seen once. Germline-derived CDR1 and CDR2 are MNHNS and SASEGT. Trimming pared 3 bases from V and 4 bases from J, leaving 12 bases between. The CDR3 extends over 14 amino acids. This TCR came from a woman in her fifties or sixties with acute or convalescent COVID-19. The V gene is TRBV6-1, the J gene TRBJ1-2; D perhaps matches TRBD1 (5 bases). Material: peripheral blood. CDR3 nucleotide sequence: TGTGCCAGCAGTGAGGACCGGGGGATCTATGGCTACACCTTC. It encodes CASSEDRGIYGYTF.